The 32 T cell receptor beta chains below all came from one sample that was sequenced in a study of cytomegalovirus exposure and HLA in healthy donors (dated by TCRdb to about 2017). Libraries were prepared through the immunoSEQ multiplex PCR assay. A mixture of 60 forward primers for TCR Vbeta segments and 13 reverse primers for TCR Jbeta segments was used in the multiplex PCR. TCRdb re-hosts the immuneACCESS table, in-frame sequences only. Its copies lack some clones; in the studies checked, an unresolved V gene accounts for under half of them, and the cause for the rest is not known. The table for this sample lists 150,000 or so clones; about two thirds of them were counted only once. 1.5% to 2% of the sample is in the top ten clones. Sequencing used PBMCs. The receptors were gathered from a woman younger than 35 in good health and CMV-seronegative.

This rearrangement joins TRBV4-1 to TRBJ1-5; tentative D call: TRBD1 (5 bases). CDR1 and CDR2 (germline): MGHRA, YSYEKL. Trimming took 4 bases from V and 2 from J, leaving 12 bases between them. The CDR3 runs 15 residues. CDR3 in amino acids: CASSLEPTGNQPQHF. CDR3 nucleotide sequence: TGCGCCAGCAGCCTAGAACCGACAGGCAATCAGCCCCAGCATTTT.

The gene calls are TRBV4-1 and TRBJ2-1; 16 positions agree with TRBD2. Germline CDR1 is MGHRA and CDR2 is YSYEKL. V was pared by 4 bases and J by 6 bases, with 9 bases of the junction left unmatched. CDR3 length equals 18 residues. CDR3 nucleotides: TGCGCCAGCAGCCGAGCGGGACTAGCGGGGGGGCCTATCAATGAGCAGTTCTTC. Its translation: CASSRAGLAGGPINEQFF.

V and J are TRBV7-9 and TRBJ2-2, with D uncertain. The V gene lost 10 bases and the J gene lost 1 base, with 4 bases spanning the gap. This CDR3 has 11 amino acids. Germline loops: CDR1 SEHNR, CDR2 FQNEAQ (reference sequence). The DNA of the CDR3 is TGTGCCACCCAGAACACCGGGGAGCTGTTTTTT. It codes for CATQNTGELFF. Together with reference TRBV7-9 and TRBJ2-2, the CDR3 gives the full variable domain: DTGVSQNPRHKITKRGQNVTFRCDPISEHNRLYWYRQTLGQGPEFLTYFQNEAQLEKSRLLSDRFSAERPKGSFSTLEIQRTEQGDSAMYLCATQNTGELFFGEGSRLTVL.

This clone was observed a handful of times. In nucleotides, the CDR3 is TGTGCCAGCAAAAATGACAGGGGTCCGTTGAACACTGAAGCTTTCTTT. Its translation: CASKNDRGPLNTEAFF. The chain combines TRBV11-2 with TRBJ1-1; 8 positions match TRBD1. This CDR3 has 16 amino acids. Germline-derived CDR1 and CDR2 are SGHAT and FQNNGV. Germline trimming cut 7 bases from V and 0 bases from J; bases unmatched to any gene: 10. The whole variable domain, remainder taken from reference TRBV11-2 and TRBJ1-1, is EAGVAQSPRYKIIEKRQSVAFWCNPISGHATLYWYQQILGQGPKLLIQFQNNGVVDDSQLPKDRFSAERLKGVDSTLKIQPAKLEDSAVYLCASKNDRGPLNTEAFFGQGTRLTVV.

V gene TRBV13 combines with J gene TRBJ2-1, with 8 nucleotides matching TRBD2. V dropped 5 bases and J dropped 6; count of bases not matched to a gene: 3. This CDR3 region has 13 residues. Germline-derived CDR1 and CDR2 are PRHDT and FYEKMQ (reference sequence). This chain's CDR3 is CASSLGRGNEQFF. CDR3 DNA sequence: TGTGCCAGCAGCCTCGGGAGGGGCAATGAGCAGTTCTTC.

The chain employs TRBV6-5 and TRBJ2-7; perhaps TRBD1 as D (6 bases). The CDR3 runs to 13 residues. V was pared by 7 bases and J by 6 bases, with 16 bases between. The germline CDR1 and CDR2 sequences are MNHEY and SVGAGI. CDR3 sequence: CASTNWGQTEQYF. The CDR3 DNA reads TGTGCCAGCACCAACTGGGGGCAGACCGAGCAGTACTTC.

The V call is TRBV19, the J call TRBJ2-1, with TRBD2 identical over 7 bases. V lost 6 bases, J lost 6 bases, and 14 bases stayed unmatched. This CDR3 region has 16 residues. Per germline, CDR1 LNHDA and CDR2 SQIVND (reference sequence). The CDR3, as DNA: TGTGCCAGTAGGGGGGGGTCCGGGACCCAAGTCAATGAGCAGTTCTTC. Encoded protein: CASRGGSGTQVNEQFF. The full variable domain, completed using reference TRBV19 and TRBJ2-1, is DGGITQSPKYLFRKEGQNVTLSCEQNLNHDAMYWYRQDPGQGLRLIYYSQIVNDFQKGDIAEGYSVSREKKESFPLTVTSAQKNPTAFYLCASRGGSGTQVNEQFFGPGTRLTVL.

The V gene is TRBV5-1, the J gene TRBJ2-1; D is possibly TRBD2 (6 bases). Trimming took off 4 bases at V and 3 bases at J, with 14 bases between the two ends. The CDR3 extends over 15 amino acids. Germline-derived CDR1 and CDR2 are SGHRS and YFSETQ. Here the CDR3 DNA reads TGCGCCAGCAGCCCCAAGGACTATTTCTACAATGAGCAGTTCTTC. The encoded protein is CASSPKDYFYNEQFF.

This chain links TRBV7-6 with TRBJ2-3; a possible D gene is TRBD2 (6 bases). This CDR3 is 14 amino acids long. V lost 5 bases and J 4 bases, leaving 13 bases between the germline ends. Germline V gene lookup returns CDR1 SGHVS and CDR2 FNYEAQ. Here the CDR3 DNA reads TGTGCCAGCAGCGGGGGGAGTCAAGCAGATACGCAGTATTTT. It translates to CASSGGSQADTQYF.

In the case of this clone: As the CDR3 is not closed by the conserved phenylalanine or tryptophan, this likely results from a read error. Because the CDR3's place on the DNA is in doubt, the DNA is left out and the CDR3 is given as listed by TCRdb. The chain's CDR3 is CASPLHLDSVSV. The rearrangement uses TRBV10-1 and TRBJ1-2; TRBD1 is the table's D call and was not checked against the DNA. Germline lookup yields CDR1 WNHNN and CDR2 SYGVQD (reference sequence). Including both end residues, the CDR3 is 12 amino acids long.

On this clone itself: In the same sample, other DNA sequences code for this CDR3. The rearrangement joins TRBV7-9 to TRBJ1-1, with a possible D match to TRBD1 (5 bases). Germline CDR1 and CDR2: SEHNR and FQNEAQ (reference sequence). There are 13 residues in the CDR3. V lost 3 bases, J lost 2 bases, and 7 bases lay in between. CDR3 DNA: TGTGCCAGCAGCTTGACAGTTAACACTGAAGCTTTCTTT. It translates to CASSLTVNTEAFF.

This chain links TRBV7-7 with TRBJ2-5; D perhaps matches TRBD2 (5 bases). Germline CDR1 SSHAT, CDR2 FNYEAQ (reference sequence). V dropped 4 bases and J dropped 4 bases, with 10 bases sitting between them. The CDR3 spans 13 residues. CDR3 region: CASSSSGRETQYF. CDR3 nucleotide sequence: TGTGCCAGCAGCTCGAGTGGGAGAGAGACCCAGTACTTC.

The genes are TRBV27 and TRBJ1-2; 7 positions agree with TRBD1. There are 20 residues in the CDR3. The trim removed 4 bases at V and 5 bases at J, leaving 25 bases unmatched. CDR1 MNHEY and CDR2 SMNVEV come from the germline V gene (reference sequence). The CDR3 bases are TGTGCCAGCAGTTCCCAAACCCCACCCAGAGGGTCAGGGGGTATTTATGGCTACACCTTC. Protein product: CASSSQTPPRGSGGIYGYTF.

As to this clone: Compared with germline, one end of the junction differs, possibly owing to a read error. The chain uses TRBV4-3 and TRBJ2-7; 7 bases map to TRBD2. Germline CDR1 and CDR2: LGHNA and YSLEER. The CDR3 sequence is 15 residues long. The CDR3 reads CASRQERDQPYEQYF. CDR3 bases: TGCGCCAGCAGACAAGAGCGGGACCAGCCCTACGAGCAGTACTTC.

This sequence joins TRBV10-3 and TRBJ1-2; 8 nucleotides line up with TRBD1. Unmatched junction bases numbered 6, after V lost 0 bases and J lost 6 bases. This CDR3 has 15 residues. Germline loops: CDR1 ENHRY, CDR2 SYGVKD. The CDR3 DNA sequence: TGTGCCATCAGTGAGTCCTACAGGGGGAGGGATGGCTACACCTTC. This translates into CAISESYRGRDGYTF.

The genes are TRBV4-2 and TRBJ2-5, with 7 bases identical to TRBD2. Germline V CDR1 and CDR2: LGHNA, YNFKEQ. The trim removed 0 bases at V and 5 bases at J, leaving 6 bases unmatched. This CDR3 region has 15 residues. DNA for the CDR3: TGTGCCAGCAGCCAAGAGACGGGGGGAGGGGAGACCCAGTACTTC. It yields the protein CASSQETGGGETQYF.

A few counts support this clone. The V gene is TRBV9, the J gene TRBJ2-1; unclear D gene. CDR3 size: 15 residues. With 2 bases removed from V and 0 bases from J, the gap between germline ends came to 9 bases. Germline lookup yields CDR1 SGDLS and CDR2 YYNGEE. The DNA of the CDR3 is TGTGCCAGCAGCGTCGACTTGGGCTCCTACAATGAGCAGTTCTTC. Translating it yields CASSVDLGSYNEQFF.

The chain employs TRBV7-6 and TRBJ2-1; the D gene is possibly TRBD2 (6 bases). The CDR3 runs 14 residues. The germline gives CDR1 SGHVS, CDR2 FNYEAQ. Between the trimmed V and J ends, which lost 2 bases and 8 bases, there was a span of 13 bases. The CDR3 spells CASSLLLGGHEQFF. For the CDR3, the DNA is TGTGCCAGCAGCTTATTACTGGGAGGTCATGAGCAGTTCTTC.

As regards this clone: Mismatch with germline at one junction end may stem from a read error. The DNA for the CDR3 is TGTGCCAGCAGCTTCCAGGGCCGAAGCTCTGGGGCCAACGGCCTGACTTTC. Translation gives CASSFQGRSSGANGLTF. This chain connects TRBV7-8 to TRBJ2-6; the D gene is possibly TRBD1 (5 bases). This CDR3 region has 17 residues. Germline CDR1 and CDR2: SGHVS and FQNEAQ.

This clone was seen a handful of times. The chain links TRBV12-2 to TRBJ2-2; TRBD1 is taken as the D call from the table, unchecked against the DNA. TRBV12-2 is listed as a pseudogene. The CDR3 is made up of 16 amino acids. The CDR3: CASRSAGGSNTGELFF. The CDR3 DNA reads TGTGCAAGTCGCTCGGCAGGGGGTTCGAACACCGGGGAGCTGTTTTTT.

The chain joins TRBV18 to TRBJ1-2; 7 nucleotides align to TRBD1. Germline V lookup: CDR1 KGHSH, CDR2 LQKENI. V trimming: 3 bases; J trimming: 0 bases; junction bases outside the gene matches: 7. CDR3 length equals 16 residues. The CDR3 reads CASSPSRGQTNYGYTF. In nucleotides, the CDR3 is TGTGCCAGCTCACCCTCCAGGGGACAGACTAACTATGGCTACACCTTC. The full variable domain, completed using reference TRBV18 and TRBJ1-2, is NAGVMQNPRHLVRRRGQEARLRCSPMKGHSHVYWYRQLPEEGLKFMVYLQKENIIDESGMPKERFSAEFPKEGPSILRIQQVVRGDSAAYFCASSPSRGQTNYGYTFGSGTRLTVV.

The V call is TRBV29-1, the J call TRBJ1-2; 10 positions match TRBD1. The germline gives CDR1 SQVTM, CDR2 ANQGSEA. The ends lost 5 bases at V and 2 bases at J; junction bases unmatched: 2. The CDR3 is made up of 13 amino acids. The CDR3 here is CSVRGQGNYGYTF. The CDR3 DNA sequence: TGCAGCGTTAGGGGACAGGGGAACTATGGCTACACCTTC.

As for this clone: This specimen includes other DNA sequences encoding the same CDR3. The rearrangement links TRBV6-5 to TRBJ1-1, with 7 positions matching TRBD1. The CDR3 is 13 amino acids. Germline CDR1 and CDR2: MNHEY and SVGAGI. The J segment lost 5 bases and the V segment lost 3 bases, leaving 3 bases of the junction unmatched. CDR3 amino acids: CASSYSGGTEAFF. In DNA form, the CDR3 reads TGTGCCAGCAGTTATTCAGGGGGGACTGAAGCTTTCTTT.

The rearrangement uses TRBV2 and TRBJ2-1, with D uncertain. Trimming removed 3 bases from V and 10 bases from J, with 7 bases in between. The CDR3 consists of 11 residues. Germline V gene sequence: CDR1 SNHLY, CDR2 FYNNEI. The CDR3 reads CASSDRKEQFF. Here the CDR3 DNA reads TGTGCCAGCAGTGACAGGAAAGAGCAGTTCTTC.

The CDR3 bases are TGTGCCAGCAGCTACGGACAGGGCCCTCAGCCCCAGCATTTT. Its protein product is CASSYGQGPQPQHF. This sequence joins TRBV13 and TRBJ1-5, with TRBD1 matching 8 bases. The germline V gene encodes CDR1 PRHDT and CDR2 FYEKMQ (reference sequence). There are 14 residues in the CDR3. The V and J ends lost 4 bases and 6 bases, in that order; junction bases with no gene match: 5. The full variable domain, with the rest looked up from reference TRBV13 and TRBJ1-5, is AAGVIQSPRHLIKEKRETATLKCYPIPRHDTVYWYQQGPGQDPQFLISFYEKMQSDKGSIPDRFSAQQFSDYHSELNMSSLELGDSALYFCASSYGQGPQPQHFGDGTRLSIL.

The V call is TRBV7-8, the J call TRBJ1-1; D uncertain. V shed 0 bases and J shed 7 bases, with 6 bases lying between them. CDR1 is SGHVS and CDR2 is FQNEAQ in the germline V gene. CDR3 length: 12 amino acids. The CDR3 reads CASSLAEFEAFF. The DNA for the CDR3 is TGTGCCAGCAGCTTAGCAGAGTTTGAAGCTTTCTTT.

A note on this clone: The same CDR3 can be traced to other DNA sequences in this sample. The chain couples TRBV18 to TRBJ1-1; D gene uncertain. Between the trimmed V and J ends, which lost 5 bases and 1 base, there was a span of 8 bases. The CDR3 runs to 13 residues. The germline CDR1 and CDR2 sequences are KGHSH and LQKENI. The CDR3 nucleotides read TGTGCCAGCTCAGACGGGGAGAACACTGAAGCTTTCTTT. Its translation is CASSDGENTEAFF.

The rearrangement uses TRBV4-2 and TRBJ1-2; the match to TRBD1 covers 7 bases. From germline, CDR1 is LGHNA and CDR2 YNFKEQ. CDR3 length: 17 residues. J gave up 1 base and V 0 bases, and 8 bases lay outside the gene matches. CDR3 sequence: CASSQERGTELNYGYTF. Written as DNA, the CDR3 is TGTGCCAGCAGCCAAGAACGGGGGACAGAGCTTAACTATGGCTACACCTTC.

The table lists this clone with a few counts. This chain uses TRBV5-4 with TRBJ2-1; 7 bases match TRBD2. The CDR3 runs to 16 residues. V lost 1 base, J lost 8 bases, and 12 bases stayed unmatched. Germline loops: CDR1 SGHNT, CDR2 YYREEE (reference sequence). CDR3 residues: CASSLMGGTRGYEQFF. The CDR3 region has the DNA TGTGCCAGCAGCTTGATGGGAGGGACTCGTGGGTATGAGCAGTTCTTC.

The V and J genes are TRBV5-1 and TRBJ1-4; the match to TRBD1 covers 8 bases. Trimming cost V 2 bases and J 3 bases; bases outside gene matches: 0. Germline CDR1 SGHRS, CDR2 YFSETQ. This CDR3 comprises 14 residues. Here the CDR3 reads CASSLQGANEKLFF. CDR3 in DNA: TGCGCCAGCAGCTTACAGGGGGCTAATGAAAAACTGTTTTTT.

This chain links TRBV27 with TRBJ1-5; D is unclear. Trimming removed 0 bases at V and 7 bases at J, with 7 bases between. CDR1 is MNHEY, CDR2 SMNVEV, per germline (reference sequence). The CDR3 has 13 amino acids. The CDR3 here is CASSLSGIQPQHF. CDR3 bases: TGTGCCAGCAGTTTATCCGGTATACAGCCCCAGCATTTT.

The genes are TRBV10-3 and TRBJ2-1, with 14 bases that match TRBD2. Trimming took 4 bases from V and 7 from J; bases not matched to a gene: 3. CDR1 is ENHRY and CDR2 is SYGVKD in the germline V gene. This CDR3 is 15 amino acids long. The CDR3 bases are TGTGCCATCAGTGGACTAGCGGGAGGGCCTAATGAGCAGTTCTTC. It encodes CAISGLAGGPNEQFF.